The clone carrying this TCR beta chain was seen only once. As yet, its antigen is unknown. A junction boundary mismatches the germline segment, possibly from a read error. It was with 60 Vbeta and 13 Jbeta primers that the PCR ran. Here immunoSEQ multiplex PCR was the method, and the copy in TCRdb shows in-frame clones only, minus some. The data show over 100,000 clones, around nine tenths seen once. Germline V gene data show CDR1 as SEHNR and CDR2 as FQNEAQ (reference sequence). The CDR3 is made up of 12 amino acids. This record comes from a study of cytomegalovirus exposure and HLA in healthy donors. The overall study: Among roughly 180 million T cells, an earlier analysis found 90 million to 130 million unique TCR beta sequences.

Points from the study as a whole: Most sequenced TCRs were rare (though some public TCRs occurred in many donors). Available immune exposure information was restricted to CMV serostatus only. In an earlier analysis, in 587 donors, most V segments appeared productive either ~90% or ~30% of the time.

The receptor was derived from a woman aged 30 to 39 in good health and CMV-seronegative. The specimen was PBMCs. The chain combines TRBV7-9 with TRBJ2-1; maybe TRBD2 (5 bases). CDR3 loop: CSSSQDFWEQFF. The CDR3 nucleotides read TGTTCCAGCAGCCAGGACTTTTGGGAGCAGTTCTTC.